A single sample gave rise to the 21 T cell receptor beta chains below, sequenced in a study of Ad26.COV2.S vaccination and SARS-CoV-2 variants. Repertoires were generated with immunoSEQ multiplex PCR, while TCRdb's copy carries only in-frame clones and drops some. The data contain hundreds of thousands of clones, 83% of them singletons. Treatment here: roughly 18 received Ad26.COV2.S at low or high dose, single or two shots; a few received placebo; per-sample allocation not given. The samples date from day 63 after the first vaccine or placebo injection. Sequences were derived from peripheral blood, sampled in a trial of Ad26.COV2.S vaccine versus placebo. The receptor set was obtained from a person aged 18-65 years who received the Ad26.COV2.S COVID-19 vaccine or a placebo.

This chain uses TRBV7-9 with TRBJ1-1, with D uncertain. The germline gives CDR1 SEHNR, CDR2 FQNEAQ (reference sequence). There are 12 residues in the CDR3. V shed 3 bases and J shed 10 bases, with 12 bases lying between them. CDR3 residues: CASSFIREGAFF. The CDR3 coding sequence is TGTGCCAGCAGCTTTATTAGGGAGGGAGCTTTCTTT.

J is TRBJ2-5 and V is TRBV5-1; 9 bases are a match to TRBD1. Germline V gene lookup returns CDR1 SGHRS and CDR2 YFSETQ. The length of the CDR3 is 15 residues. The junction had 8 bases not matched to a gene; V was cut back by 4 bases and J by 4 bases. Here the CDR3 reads CASSLQGAEGETQYF. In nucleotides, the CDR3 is TGCGCCAGCAGCCTACAGGGGGCAGAAGGAGAGACCCAGTACTTC.

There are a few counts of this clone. The CDR3 region is CASSFAGGQPQHF. The DNA of the CDR3 is TGTGCCAGCAGCTTCGCCGGGGGCCAGCCCCAGCATTTT. This sequence joins TRBV7-8 and TRBJ1-5, with D possibly TRBD1 on 6 matching bases. V was pared by 3 bases and J by 7 bases, with 10 bases between. Germline CDR1 is SGHVS and CDR2 is FQNEAQ. The CDR3 runs 13 residues.

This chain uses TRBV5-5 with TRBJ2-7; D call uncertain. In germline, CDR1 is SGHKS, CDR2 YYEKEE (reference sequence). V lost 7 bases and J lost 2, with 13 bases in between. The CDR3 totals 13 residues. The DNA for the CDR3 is TGTGCCAGCCTGCAAACGGGCCCCTACGAGCAGTACTTC. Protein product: CASLQTGPYEQYF.

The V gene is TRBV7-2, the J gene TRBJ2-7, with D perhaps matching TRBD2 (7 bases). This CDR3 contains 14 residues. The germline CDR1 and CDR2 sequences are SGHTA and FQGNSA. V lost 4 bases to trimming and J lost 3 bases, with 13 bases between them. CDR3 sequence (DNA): TGTGCCAGCAGCTACAGGGAGGGGGACTACGAGCAGTACTTC. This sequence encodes CASSYREGDYEQYF.

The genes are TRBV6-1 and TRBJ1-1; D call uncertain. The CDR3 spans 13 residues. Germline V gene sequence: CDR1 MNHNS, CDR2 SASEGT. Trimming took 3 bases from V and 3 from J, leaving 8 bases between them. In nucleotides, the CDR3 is TGTGCCAGCAGTGATCCGGGTGACACTGAAGCTTTCTTT. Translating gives CASSDPGDTEAFF.

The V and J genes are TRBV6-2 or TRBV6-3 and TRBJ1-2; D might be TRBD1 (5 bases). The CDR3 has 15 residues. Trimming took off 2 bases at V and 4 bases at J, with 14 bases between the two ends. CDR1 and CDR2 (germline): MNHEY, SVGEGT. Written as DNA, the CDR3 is TGTGCCAGCAGTTACGGGGGAGATTACGGCTATGGCTACACCTTC. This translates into CASSYGGDYGYGYTF.

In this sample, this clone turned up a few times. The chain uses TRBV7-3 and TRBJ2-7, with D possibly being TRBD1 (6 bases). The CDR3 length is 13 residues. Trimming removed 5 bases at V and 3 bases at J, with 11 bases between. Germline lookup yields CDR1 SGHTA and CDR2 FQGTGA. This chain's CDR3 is CASSPDSGYEQYF. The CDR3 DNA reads TGTGCCAGCAGCCCGGACAGCGGCTACGAGCAGTACTTC.

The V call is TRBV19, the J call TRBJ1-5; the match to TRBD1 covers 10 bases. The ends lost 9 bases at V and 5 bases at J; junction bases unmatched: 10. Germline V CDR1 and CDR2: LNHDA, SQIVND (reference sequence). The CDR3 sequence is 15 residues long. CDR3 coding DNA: TGTGCCAGCGGTCGGGACAGGGGAAAGTATCAGCCCCAGCATTTT. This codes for CASGRDRGKYQPQHF.

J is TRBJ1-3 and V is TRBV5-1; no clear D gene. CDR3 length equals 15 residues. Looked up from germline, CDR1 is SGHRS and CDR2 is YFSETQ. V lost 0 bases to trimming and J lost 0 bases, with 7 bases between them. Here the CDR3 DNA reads TGCGCCAGCAGCTTGGAGGGCAGCTCTGGAAACACCATATATTTT. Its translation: CASSLEGSSGNTIYF.

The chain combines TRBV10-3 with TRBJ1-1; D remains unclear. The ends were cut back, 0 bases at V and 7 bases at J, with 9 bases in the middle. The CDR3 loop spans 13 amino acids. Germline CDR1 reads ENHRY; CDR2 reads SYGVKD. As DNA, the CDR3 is TGTGCCATCAGTGAGTCCGAGGCCCGTGAAGCTTTCTTT. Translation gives CAISESEAREAFF.

The CDR3 region is CASSLWADRGFSYEQYF. In DNA, the CDR3 is TGTGCCAGCAGCTTATGGGCCGACAGGGGATTCTCCTACGAGCAGTACTTC. The gene calls are TRBV11-2 and TRBJ2-7; TRBD1 agrees at 8 bases. Germline assignment: CDR1 SGHAT and CDR2 FQNNGV. V was pared by 2 bases and J by 0 bases, with 9 bases of the junction left unmatched. This CDR3 is 17 amino acids long. The whole variable domain, remainder taken from reference TRBV11-2 and TRBJ2-7, is EAGVAQSPRYKIIEKRQSVAFWCNPISGHATLYWYQQILGQGPKLLIQFQNNGVVDDSQLPKDRFSAERLKGVDSTLKIQPAKLEDSAVYLCASSLWADRGFSYEQYFGPGTRLTVT.

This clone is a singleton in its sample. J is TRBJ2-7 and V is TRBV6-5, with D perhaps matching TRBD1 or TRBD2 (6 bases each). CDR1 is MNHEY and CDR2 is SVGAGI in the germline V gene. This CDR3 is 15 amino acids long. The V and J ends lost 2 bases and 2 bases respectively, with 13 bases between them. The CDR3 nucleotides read TGTGCCAGCAGTTACGGGGGGCCGGCGACCTACGAGCAGTACTTC. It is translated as CASSYGGPATYEQYF.

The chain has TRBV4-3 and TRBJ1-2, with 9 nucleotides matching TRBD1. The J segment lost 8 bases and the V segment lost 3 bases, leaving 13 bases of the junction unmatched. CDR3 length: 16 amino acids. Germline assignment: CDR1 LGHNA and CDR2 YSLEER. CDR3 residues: CASSHFRTGAKGGYTF. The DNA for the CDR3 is TGCGCCAGCAGCCATTTTCGGACAGGGGCCAAAGGGGGCTACACCTTC.

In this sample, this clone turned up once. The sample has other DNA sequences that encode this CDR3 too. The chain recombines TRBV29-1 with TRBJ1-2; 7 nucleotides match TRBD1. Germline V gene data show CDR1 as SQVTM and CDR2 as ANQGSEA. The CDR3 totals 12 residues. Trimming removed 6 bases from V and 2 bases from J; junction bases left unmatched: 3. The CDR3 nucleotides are TGCAGCGTCTCGACAGGGAACTATGGCTACACCTTC. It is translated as CSVSTGNYGYTF.

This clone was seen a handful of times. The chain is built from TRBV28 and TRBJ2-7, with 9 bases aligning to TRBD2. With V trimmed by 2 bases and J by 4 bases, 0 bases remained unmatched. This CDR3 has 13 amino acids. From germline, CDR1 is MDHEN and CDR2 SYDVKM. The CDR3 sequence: CASSLLAGYEQYF. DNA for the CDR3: TGTGCCAGCAGTTTACTAGCGGGGTACGAGCAGTACTTC.

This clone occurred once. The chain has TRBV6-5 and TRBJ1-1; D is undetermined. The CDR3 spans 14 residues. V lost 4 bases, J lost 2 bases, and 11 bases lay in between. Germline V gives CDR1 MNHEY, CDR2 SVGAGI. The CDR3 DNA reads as TGTGCCAGCAGTTCCAACCCAGGTAACACTGAAGCTTTCTTT. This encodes CASSSNPGNTEAFF.

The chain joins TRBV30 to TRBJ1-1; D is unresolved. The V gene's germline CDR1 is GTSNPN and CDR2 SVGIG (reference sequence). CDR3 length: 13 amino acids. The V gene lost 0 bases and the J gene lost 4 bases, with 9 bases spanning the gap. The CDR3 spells CAWSVRETTEAFF. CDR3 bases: TGTGCCTGGAGTGTACGGGAGACCACTGAAGCTTTCTTT.

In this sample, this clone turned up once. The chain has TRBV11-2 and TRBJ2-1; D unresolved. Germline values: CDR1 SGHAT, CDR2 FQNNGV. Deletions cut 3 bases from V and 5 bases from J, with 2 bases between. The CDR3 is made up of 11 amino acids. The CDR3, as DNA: TGTGCCAGCAGCTTTAACAATGAGCAGTTCTTC. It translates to CASSFNNEQFF.

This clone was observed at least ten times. CDR3 nucleotide sequence: TGTGCCAGCAGTTACTCGGAGGGTTCTGGGGCCAACGTCCTGACTTTC. As protein: CASSYSEGSGANVLTF. This chain links TRBV6-2 or TRBV6-3 with TRBJ2-6, with a tentative D call TRBD2 (6 bases). The germline V gene encodes CDR1 MNHEY and CDR2 SVGEGT. The CDR3 extends over 16 amino acids. V dropped 0 bases and J dropped 1 base, with 7 bases sitting between them.

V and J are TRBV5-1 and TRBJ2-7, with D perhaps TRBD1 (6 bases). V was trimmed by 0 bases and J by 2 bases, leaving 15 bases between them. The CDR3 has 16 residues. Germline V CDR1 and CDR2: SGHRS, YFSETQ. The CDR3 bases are TGCGCCAGCAGCTTGGGACAGGCCTCCGGGGCCTACGAGCAGTACTTC. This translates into CASSLGQASGAYEQYF.